This T cell receptor beta chain was identified in a study of neoadjuvant anti-PD-1 for oral cavity cancer. Study details: Non-progressing patients received a fourth nivolumab dose near day 43, then surgery on days 50-56. General study findings and limits: Treg/Th17 ratio rose with pretreatment blood and fell with post-treatment tumor TCRbeta clonality.

The germline gives CDR1 MNHNY, CDR2 SVGAGI (reference sequence). V lost 7 bases to trimming and J lost 2 bases, with 10 bases between them. The CDR3 covers 13 residues. Noted time point: after neoadjuvant nivolumab, at surgical resection. Patients had HPV-negative, locally advanced oral cavity squamous cell carcinoma. PBMCs were not maintained or expanded in culture before analysis. Notes on this clone: What it binds is not known.

Clones were read by immunoSEQ multiplex PCR, and TCRdb kept only the in-frame ones, dropping some. This repertoire shows around 68,000 clones, roughly nine tenths found once; its top ten account for roughly 2.9%. The TCR comes from a person between 40 and 80 years old with oral cavity squamous cell carcinoma. The material sequenced was PBMCs, taken after nivolumab (anti-PD-1) treatment. The chain links TRBV6-6 to TRBJ2-3, with D unclear. CDR3 sequence reads: CASMGRFTDTQYF. CDR3 nucleotide sequence: TGTGCCAGCATGGGCCGATTCACAGATACGCAGTATTTT.